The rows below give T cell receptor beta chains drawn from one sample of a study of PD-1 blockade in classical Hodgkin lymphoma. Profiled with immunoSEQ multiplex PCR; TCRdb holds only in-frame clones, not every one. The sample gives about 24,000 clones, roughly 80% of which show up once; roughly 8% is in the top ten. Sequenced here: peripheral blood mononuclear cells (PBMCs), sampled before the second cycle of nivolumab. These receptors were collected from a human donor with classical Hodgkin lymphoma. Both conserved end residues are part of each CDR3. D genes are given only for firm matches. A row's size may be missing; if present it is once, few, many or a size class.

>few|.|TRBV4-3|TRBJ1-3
CASSQRLSGNTIYF
TGCGCCAGCAGCCAACGGCTCTCTGGAAACACCATATATTTT
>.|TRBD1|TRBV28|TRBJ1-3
CASSFRDRRGNTIYF
TGTGCCAGCAGTTTCCGGGACAGGAGAGGAAACACCATATATTTT
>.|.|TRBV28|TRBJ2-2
CASRRRESTGELFF
TGTGCCAGCAGGCGAAGGGAGAGCACCGGGGAGCTGTTTTTT
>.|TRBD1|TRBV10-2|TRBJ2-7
CASTGTAYEQYF
TGCGCCAGCACCGGGACAGCCTACGAGCAGTACTTC
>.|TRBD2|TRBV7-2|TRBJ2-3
CASSLGTSGRESTQYF
TGTGCCAGCAGCTTAGGGACTAGCGGGAGGGAGTCAACGCAGTATTTT
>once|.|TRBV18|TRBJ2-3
CASSERTGTQYF
TGTGCCAGCTCAGAGCGAACAGGCACGCAGTATTTT
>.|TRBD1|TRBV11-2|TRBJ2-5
CASSLDRLETQYF
TGTGCCAGCAGCTTGGACAGGTTAGAGACCCAGTACTTC
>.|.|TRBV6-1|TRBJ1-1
CASSGLRNTEAFF
TGTGCCAGCAGTGGTCTACGGAACACTGAAGCTTTCTTT
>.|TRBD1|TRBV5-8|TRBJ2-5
CASSYWDSETQYF
TGTGCCAGCAGCTACTGGGACAGCGAGACCCAGTACTTC
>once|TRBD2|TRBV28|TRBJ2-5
CASSWSGGGAQYF
TGTGCCAGCAGTTGGAGCGGGGGGGGTGCCCAGTACTTC
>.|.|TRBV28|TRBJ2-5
CASSLRGGVEETQYF
TGTGCCAGCAGTTTACGAGGGGGAGTAGAGGAGACCCAGTACTTC
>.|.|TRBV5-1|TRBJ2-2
CASSYKVGRANTGELFF
TGCGCCAGCAGCTACAAAGTTGGACGTGCTAACACCGGGGAGCTGTTTTTT
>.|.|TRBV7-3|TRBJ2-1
CASSLRPSYNEQFF
TGTGCCAGCAGCTTAAGACCCTCCTACAATGAGCAGTTCTTC
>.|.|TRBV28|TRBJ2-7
CASSLYLAGEQYF
TGTGCCAGCAGTTTATATCTGGCGGGTGAGCAGTACTTC
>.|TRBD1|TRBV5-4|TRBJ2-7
CASSLGTGDEQYF
TGTGCCAGCAGCCTGGGTACAGGGGACGAGCAGTACTTC
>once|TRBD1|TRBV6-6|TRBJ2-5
CASIDTDRQETQYF
TGTGCCAGCATTGATACGGACAGGCAAGAGACCCAGTACTTC
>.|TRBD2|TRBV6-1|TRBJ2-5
CASSESGGGETQYF
TGTGCCAGCAGTGAATCGGGAGGGGGAGAGACCCAGTACTTC
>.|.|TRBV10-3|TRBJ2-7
CAIWPGANEQYF
TGTGCCATCTGGCCGGGGGCGAACGAGCAGTACTTC
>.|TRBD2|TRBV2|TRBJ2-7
CASKELAGGYEQYF
TGTGCCAGCAAAGAACTAGCGGGTGGGTACGAGCAGTACTTC
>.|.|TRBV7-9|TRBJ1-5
CASSLGTQPQHF
TGTGCCAGCAGCTTAGGGACTCAGCCCCAGCATTTT
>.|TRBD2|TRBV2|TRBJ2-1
CASSELAGDYNEQFF
TGTGCCAGCAGTGAACTAGCGGGGGATTATAATGAGCAGTTCTTC
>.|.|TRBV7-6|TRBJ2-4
CASSLVVGASAKNIQYF
TGTGCCAGCAGCTTAGTGGTTGGGGCTAGTGCCAAAAACATTCAGTACTTC
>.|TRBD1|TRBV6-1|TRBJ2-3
CASMTGPNTDTQYF
TGTGCCAGCATGACAGGGCCTAACACAGATACGCAGTATTTT
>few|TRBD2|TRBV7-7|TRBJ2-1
CASSSGLAAYNEQFF
TGTGCTAGCAGCTCAGGACTAGCAGCCTACAATGAGCAGTTCTTC
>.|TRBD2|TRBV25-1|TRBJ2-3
CASSEWASGSDTQYF
TGTGCCAGCAGTGAATGGGCTAGCGGGAGCGATACGCAGTATTTT
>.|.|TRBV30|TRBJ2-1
CAWSLVAWSQQFF
TGTGCCTGGAGTTTAGTAGCTTGGTCACAGCAGTTCTTC
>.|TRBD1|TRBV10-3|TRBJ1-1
CAISVVPGQGSEAFF
TGTGCCATCAGTGTTGTCCCGGGACAGGGGTCTGAAGCTTTCTTT
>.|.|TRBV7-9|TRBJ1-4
CASRTGSSEKLFF
TGTGCCAGCCGTACAGGGTCGAGTGAAAAACTGTTTTTT
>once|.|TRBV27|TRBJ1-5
CASSLSGGMGNQPQHF
TGTGCCAGCAGTTTATCGGGAGGCATGGGCAATCAGCCCCAGCATTTT
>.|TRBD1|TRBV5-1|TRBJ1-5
CASSLGQGEDQPQHF
TGCGCCAGCAGCTTGGGACAGGGGGAAGATCAGCCCCAGCATTTT
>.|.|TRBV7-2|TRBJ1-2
CASSLTFLGSYGYTF
TGTGCCAGCAGCTTAACGTTTCTGGGGAGCTATGGCTACACCTTC
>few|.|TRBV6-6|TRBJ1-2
CASSYTRAYGYTF
TGTGCCAGCAGTTACACGAGGGCCTATGGCTACACCTTC
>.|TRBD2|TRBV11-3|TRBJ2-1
CASSQQTGLAGGGIENEQFF
TGTGCCAGCAGCCAACAAACGGGACTAGCGGGAGGGGGGATAGAGAATGAGCAGTTCTTC
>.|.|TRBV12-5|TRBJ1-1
CASGLYRFMNTEAFF
TGTGCTAGTGGTTTGTACAGGTTCATGAACACTGAAGCTTTCTTT
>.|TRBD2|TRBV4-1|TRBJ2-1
CASSPRERNNEQFF
TGCGCCAGCAGCCCGCGGGAGAGGAACAATGAGCAGTTCTTC
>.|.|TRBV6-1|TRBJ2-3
CASSGSTTQYF
TGTGCCAGCAGTGGAAGTACTACGCAGTATTTT
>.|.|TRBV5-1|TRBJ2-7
CASSFRSRTVSYEQYF
TGCGCCAGCAGCTTCCGGAGCCGGACAGTCTCCTACGAGCAGTACTTC
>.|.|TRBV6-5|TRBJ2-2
CASSYRPNTGELFF
TGTGCCAGCAGTTACCGACCGAACACCGGGGAGCTGTTTTTT
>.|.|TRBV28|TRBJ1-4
CASSLLSGSGEKLFF
TGTGCCAGCAGTTTACTTTCGGGGTCGGGGGAAAAACTGTTTTTT
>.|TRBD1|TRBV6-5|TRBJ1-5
CASSLRGEGNQPQHF
TGTGCCAGCAGCCTCAGGGGGGAGGGCAATCAGCCCCAGCATTTT
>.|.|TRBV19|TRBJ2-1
CASSIVTASREEQFF
TGTGCCAGTAGTATAGTCACGGCTAGCCGTGAGGAGCAGTTCTTC